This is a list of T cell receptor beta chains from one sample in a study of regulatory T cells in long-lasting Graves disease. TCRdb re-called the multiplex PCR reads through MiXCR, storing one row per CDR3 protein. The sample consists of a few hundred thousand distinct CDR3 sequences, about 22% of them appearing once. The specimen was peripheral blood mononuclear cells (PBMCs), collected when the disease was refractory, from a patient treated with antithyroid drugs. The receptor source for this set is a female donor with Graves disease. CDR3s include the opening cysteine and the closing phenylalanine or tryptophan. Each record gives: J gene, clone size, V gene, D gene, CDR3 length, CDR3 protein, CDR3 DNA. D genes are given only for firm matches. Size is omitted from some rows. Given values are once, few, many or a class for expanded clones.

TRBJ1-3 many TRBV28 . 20 CASSSPAGRAPLYSGNTIYF TGTGCCAGCAGTTCCCCTGCTGGCCGGGCGCCCCTCTACTCTGGAAACACCATATATTTT
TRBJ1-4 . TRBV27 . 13 CASSFTLNEKLFF TGTGCCAGCAGTTTCACTCTTAATGAAAAACTGTTTTTT
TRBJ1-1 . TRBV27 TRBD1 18 CASSLQVQGTGVNTEAFF TGTGCCAGCAGTCTCCAAGTACAGGGGACTGGGGTGAACACTGAAGCTTTCTTT
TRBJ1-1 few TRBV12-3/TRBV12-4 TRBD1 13 CASSDARGTEAFF TGTGCCAGCAGTGACGCCAGGGGGACTGAAGCTTTCTTT
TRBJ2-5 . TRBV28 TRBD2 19 CASSLDSGLVNEQWETQYF TGTGCCAGCAGTTTAGACTCGGGACTAGTTAATGAGCAATGGGAGACCCAGTACTTC
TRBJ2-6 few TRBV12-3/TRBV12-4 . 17 CASSPTVTGSGANVLTF TGTGCCAGCAGTCCAACCGTAACAGGGTCTGGGGCCAACGTCCTGACTTTC
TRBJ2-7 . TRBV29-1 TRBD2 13 CSALGGGKYEQYF TGCAGCGCCCTCGGCGGGGGGAAGTACGAGCAGTACTTC
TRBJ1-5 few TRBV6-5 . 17 CASSYSGAGEINQPQHF TGTGCCAGCAGTTACTCGGGGGCAGGGGAAATAAATCAGCCCCAGCATTTT
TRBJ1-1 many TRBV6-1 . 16 CASSESGDILNTEAFF TGTGCCAGCAGTGAGAGTGGGGATATACTGAACACTGAAGCTTTCTTT
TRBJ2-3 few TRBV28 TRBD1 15 CASSSGQGWVDTQYF TGTGCCAGCAGTTCCGGACAGGGATGGGTGGACACGCAGTATTTT
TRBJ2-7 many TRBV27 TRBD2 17 CASSSPGLAGTSYEQYF TGTGCCAGCAGTTCCCCAGGACTAGCGGGAACCTCCTACGAGCAGTACTTC
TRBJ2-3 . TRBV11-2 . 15 CASSLGVSGTDTQYF TGTGCCAGCAGCTTAGGCGTATCGGGGACAGATACGCAGTATTTT
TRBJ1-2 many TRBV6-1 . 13 CASRGANQRGYTF TGTGCCAGCAGAGGCGCGAATCAGAGGGGCTACACCTTC
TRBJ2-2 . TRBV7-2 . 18 CASSLGRGRESNTGELFF TGTGCCAGCAGCTTAGGGAGGGGTAGGGAGAGTAACACCGGGGAGCTGTTTTTT
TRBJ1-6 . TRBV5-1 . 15 CASSPLGPLNSPLHF TGCGCCAGCAGCCCACTGGGACCGCTAAATTCACCCCTCCACTTT
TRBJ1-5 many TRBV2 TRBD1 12 CASSTGVQPQHF TGTGCCAGCAGCACAGGGGTCCAGCCCCAGCATTTT
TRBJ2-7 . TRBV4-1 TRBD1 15 CASSGREQGSYEQYF TGCGCCAGCAGTGGAAGGGAACAGGGGTCCTACGAGCAGTACTTC
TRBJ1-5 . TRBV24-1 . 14 CATSTGLLNQPQHF TGTGCCACCAGTACGGGCCTCCTTAATCAGCCCCAGCATTTT